Each of the 23 T cell receptor beta chains below was sequenced from the same sample in a study of low-dose radiotherapy and immunotherapy resistance in tumors. Time point: after trial treatment. Sample treatment: LDRT plus nivolumab, ipilimumab, low-dose cyclophosphamide and aspirin (RACIN trial). Alpha- and beta-chain coverage of first-strand cDNA came from TRAV- and TRBV-specific primers. TCRs were amplified for 15 to 20 PCR cycles with a constant-region primer and V-primer adapter. Each CDR3 protein gets one entry after TCRdb re-called the reads with MiXCR. The data contain about 58,000 distinct CDR3 sequences, approximately 22% of them singletons. The specimen comprised PBMCs, sampled after low-dose radiotherapy plus immunotherapy. Source of these receptors: a male donor with prostate cancer.

This clonotype was recorded at least ten times. As DNA, the CDR3 is TGTGCCTGGAGTGTAGGGGTTATCGGGGAGCTGTTTTTT. Residues: CAWSVGVIGELFF. The V gene is TRBV30, the J gene TRBJ2-2, with a tentative D call TRBD1 (5 bases). This CDR3 is built from 13 residues. CDR1 and CDR2 from the germline V gene are GTSNPN and SVGIG (reference sequence). V shed 0 bases and J shed 7 bases, with 9 bases lying between them.

In this sample, this clonotype turned up many times. The genes are TRBV21-1 and TRBJ2-2; the table's D call TRBD1 went unverified against the DNA. TRBV21-1 is recorded as a pseudogene. This CDR3 region has 23 residues. CDR3 protein: CASSSRVPGQGAWPLLNTGELFF. DNA of the CDR3: TGTGCCAGCAGCTCCCGGGTCCCGGGACAGGGGGCATGGCCCCTTCTTAACACCGGGGAGCTGTTTTTT.

This clonotype was recorded many times. The chain carries TRBV20-1 and TRBJ2-7; 8 bases are a match to TRBD2. Germline loops: CDR1 DFQATT, CDR2 SNEGSKA (reference sequence). V gave up 1 base and J gave up 5 bases; unmatched junction bases: 16. The CDR3 contains 17 residues. As DNA, the CDR3 is TGCAGTGCTAGAGGTCTGGAACTAGCGGAAATTAGGGACGAGCAGTACTTC. Amino acid sequence: CSARGLELAEIRDEQYF.

Many counts were recorded for this clonotype. The V call is TRBV18, the J call TRBJ2-2; weak D call: TRBD1 (5 bases). The CDR3 is 17 residues long. CDR1 is KGHSH and CDR2 is LQKENI in the germline V gene. V lost 1 base and J 4 bases, leaving 16 bases between the germline ends. DNA of the CDR3: TGTGCCAGCTCACCACTTTCAGGACGAAGGGGCACCGGGGAGCTGTTTTTT. Protein sequence: CASSPLSGRRGTGELFF.

This clonotype has at least ten counts. J is TRBJ2-7 and V is TRBV5-4; 11 bases match TRBD1. The CDR3 length is 16 residues. The junction had 12 bases not matched to a gene; V was cut back by 4 bases and J by 6 bases. Germline CDR1 reads SGHNT; CDR2 reads YYREEE (reference sequence). CDR3 sequence: CASSAPGTGGTVEQYF. The DNA for the CDR3 is TGTGCCAGCAGCGCCCCAGGGACAGGGGGTACCGTCGAGCAGTACTTC. Based on the CDR3 plus reference TRBV5-4 and TRBJ2-7, the full variable domain is ETGVTQSPTHLIKTRGQQVTLRCSSQSGHNTVSWYQQALGQGPQFIFQYYREEENGRGNFPPRFSGLQFPNYSSELNVNALELDDSALYLCASSAPGTGGTVEQYFGPGTRLTVT.

There are a few counts of this clonotype. This chain joins TRBV12-5 and TRBJ2-5, with D maybe TRBD2 (7 bases). The V gene lost 0 bases and the J gene lost 5 bases, with 16 bases spanning the gap. The CDR3 is made up of 16 amino acids. Germline loops: CDR1 LGHNT, CDR2 FRNRAP. CDR3 DNA: TGTGCTAGTGGTTTGGTGGGTCGGGGGGCCGGGGAGACCCAGTACTTC. This gives the protein CASGLVGRGAGETQYF.

This sequence joins TRBV28 and TRBJ2-2; a possible D gene is TRBD1 (7 bases). The CDR3 runs 15 residues. Per the germline V gene, CDR1 is MDHEN and CDR2 is SYDVKM. V lost 2 bases, J lost 5 bases, and 12 bases lay in between. The CDR3, as DNA: TGTGCCAGCAGTTTACAGGGGGGTCGGACCGGGGAGCTGTTTTTT. As protein: CASSLQGGRTGELFF.

This clonotype was seen ten or more times. The CDR3, as DNA: TGTGCCAGCAGTTTGGACTCGGACAGGGGGCGACTCTGGGAGCAGTACTTC. It translates to CASSLDSDRGRLWEQYF. The chain combines TRBV28 with TRBJ2-7, with 11 nucleotides matching TRBD1. The V gene's germline CDR1 is MDHEN and CDR2 SYDVKM. The V segment lost 3 bases and the J segment 7 bases; nucleotides outside the gene matches: 14. This CDR3 is built from 17 residues.

This clonotype has a count of ten or more. The V and J genes are TRBV5-1 and TRBJ2-3, with 8 nucleotides matching TRBD1. Germline lookup yields CDR1 SGHRS and CDR2 YFSETQ. This CDR3 is built from 17 residues. V trimming: 4 bases; J trimming: 0 bases; junction bases outside the gene matches: 10. The CDR3 loop reads CASSELRTGSSTDTQYF. The CDR3 nucleotides are TGCGCCAGCAGCGAACTCCGGACAGGGTCTAGCACAGATACGCAGTATTTT.

This clonotype came up many times. This rearrangement joins TRBV5-6 to TRBJ2-2; no reliable D call. This CDR3 spans 14 amino acids. Trimming stripped 2 bases from V and 4 bases from J, with 9 bases between. CDR1 SGHDT and CDR2 YYEEEE come from the germline V gene. The chain's CDR3 is CASSFLWGTGELFF. DNA for the CDR3: TGTGCCAGCAGCTTTTTATGGGGCACCGGGGAGCTGTTTTTT.

The chain has TRBV19 and TRBJ2-2; D is undetermined. CDR1 is LNHDA and CDR2 is SQIVND in the germline V gene (reference sequence). The CDR3 contains 13 residues. Trimming stripped 4 bases from V and 4 bases from J, with 7 bases between. CDR3 protein: CASSTFGTGELFF. CDR3 nucleotide sequence: TGTGCCAGTAGTACCTTCGGCACCGGGGAGCTGTTTTTT.

This clonotype came up a few times. This sequence joins TRBV7-9 and TRBJ1-1, with TRBD1 matching over 8 bases. CDR3 length equals 19 residues. Germline assignment: CDR1 SEHNR and CDR2 FQNEAQ (reference sequence). V trimming: 0 bases; J trimming: 0 bases; junction bases outside the gene matches: 12. DNA of the CDR3: TGTGCCAGCAGCTTAGCGGCGGCAGGGGGCATTCTCATGAACACTGAAGCTTTCTTT. It yields the protein CASSLAAAGGILMNTEAFF.

The rearrangement links TRBV5-1 to TRBJ2-1; TRBD2 agrees at 9 bases. The CDR3 consists of 21 residues. Germline V lookup: CDR1 SGHRS, CDR2 YFSETQ. V shed 0 bases and J 8 bases; nucleotides not matched to a gene: 24. The chain's CDR3 is CASSLGIGLALPSGGGDEQFF. The CDR3, as DNA: TGCGCCAGCAGCTTGGGTATAGGACTAGCGTTGCCGTCTGGAGGCGGGGATGAGCAGTTCTTC.

The table lists this clonotype with many counts. The rearrangement uses TRBV28 and TRBJ2-7; weak D call: TRBD1 (6 bases). The V end was cut by 5 bases, the J end by 0 bases, with 14 bases between. The CDR3 is made up of 15 amino acids. The germline gives CDR1 MDHEN, CDR2 SYDVKM. The CDR3 region is CASSRYRVNSYEQYF. In DNA form, the CDR3 reads TGTGCCAGCAGTCGGTACAGGGTGAACTCCTACGAGCAGTACTTC.

This clonotype was seen ten or more times. The rearrangement joins TRBV5-6 to TRBJ2-5; 12 bases map to TRBD2. This CDR3 is built from 16 residues. V lost 3 bases, J lost 5 bases, and 8 bases stayed unmatched. Germline V gene lookup returns CDR1 SGHDT and CDR2 YYEEEE. Here the CDR3 DNA reads TGTGCCAGCAGCTACGCTAGCGGGGGGGTTGTGGAGACCCAGTACTTC. Translating gives CASSYASGGVVETQYF.

As concerns this clonotype: Since a far larger clone is one base different, this is likely a read error. CDR3 amino acids: CASSESGSWGETQYF. CDR3 sequence (DNA): TGTGCCAGCAGTGAAAGCGGGAGTTGGGGTGAGACCCAGTACTTC. The chain recombines TRBV28 with TRBJ2-5; 8 bases are a match to TRBD2. Germline lookup yields CDR1 MDHEN and CDR2 SYDVKM. Losses at the gene ends were 5 bases for V and 5 bases for J; bases not matched to a gene: 10. This CDR3 has 15 residues. Full variable domain (missing parts from reference TRBV28 and TRBJ2-5): DVKVTQSSRYLVKRTGEKVFLECVQDMDHENMFWYRQDPGLGLRLIYFSYDVKMKEKGDIPEGYSVSREKKERFSLILESASTNQTSMYLCASSESGSWGETQYFGPGTRLLVL.

This clonotype was counted between two and nine times. This rearrangement joins TRBV20-1 to TRBJ2-1; 14 bases fit TRBD2. Looked up from germline, CDR1 is DFQATT and CDR2 is SNEGSKA (reference sequence). The CDR3 is 15 amino acids. J was trimmed by 7 bases and V by 6 bases; bases with no gene match: 8. The CDR3: CSAGLAGAAGNEQFF. CDR3 DNA sequence: TGCAGTGCGGGACTAGCGGGGGCCGCTGGGAATGAGCAGTTCTTC.

This clonotype showed up many times. The CDR3 reads CSVEGQGYEQFF. CDR3 sequence (DNA): TGCAGCGTTGAGGGCCAGGGGTATGAGCAGTTCTTC. The chain carries TRBV29-1 and TRBJ2-1; D might be TRBD1 (6 bases). Germline V CDR1 and CDR2: SQVTM, ANQGSEA. The CDR3 is 12 residues long. Between the trimmed V and J ends, which lost 3 bases and 8 bases, there was a span of 11 bases.

This clonotype was seen repeatedly, ten times or more. The chain links TRBV19 to TRBJ2-3; perhaps TRBD2 as D (7 bases). The germline gives CDR1 LNHDA, CDR2 SQIVND (reference sequence). With 5 bases removed from V and 5 bases from J, the gap between germline ends came to 11 bases. The length of the CDR3 is 13 residues. DNA of the CDR3: TGTGCCAGTAGTCCGGGGGGCAGAGATACGCAGTATTTT. Protein sequence: CASSPGGRDTQYF.

At least ten counts were recorded for this clonotype. The J gene is TRBJ2-1, the V gene TRBV29-1; D might be TRBD1 or TRBD2, each matching 7 bases. The CDR3 is made up of 15 amino acids. The germline V gene has CDR1 SQVTM and CDR2 ANQGSEA. Trimming left V 7 bases short and J 0 bases short, with 16 bases between. The CDR3 DNA reads TGCAGCGCCCAGGGGGGGGGGGTCTCCTACAATGAGCAGTTCTTC. Translating it yields CSAQGGGVSYNEQFF.

Remarks on this clonotype: A far larger clone is just one base off, so this is likely a read error. The chain uses TRBV20-1 and TRBJ2-7; possible D gene TRBD2, 5 bases. This CDR3 contains 15 residues. V was trimmed by 5 bases and J by 7 bases, leaving 24 bases between them. The germline V gene encodes CDR1 DFQATT and CDR2 SNEGSKA (reference sequence). The CDR3 spells CSAVYGIPVYNEQYF. The CDR3 DNA sequence: TGCAGTGCTGTATACGGGATTCCAGTTTACAATGAGCAGTACTTC.

This clonotype was counted at least ten times. The chain carries TRBV11-1 and TRBJ2-1, with 7 nucleotides matching TRBD1. CDR1 is SGHAT and CDR2 is FQDESV in the germline V gene (reference sequence). The J segment lost 0 bases and the V segment lost 3 bases, leaving 2 bases of the junction unmatched. The CDR3 is 15 amino acids. In nucleotides, the CDR3 is TGTGCCAGCAGCTTTGCAGGGGGCTCCTACAATGAGCAGTTCTTC. Its protein product is CASSFAGGSYNEQFF.

This clonotype came up many times. This chain connects TRBV4-2 to TRBJ2-7, with D uncertain. The CDR3 totals 14 residues. The V gene's germline CDR1 is LGHNA and CDR2 YNFKEQ. Trimming cost V 0 bases and J 1 base, with 7 bases left between them. The CDR3 sequence: CASSQDQQSYEQYF. DNA for the CDR3: TGTGCCAGCAGCCAAGATCAACAATCCTACGAGCAGTACTTC.